These 32 T cell receptor beta chains originate from one sample sequenced in a study of regulatory T cells in long-lasting Graves disease. Both iRepertoire HTBI primers and Arm-PCR of CDR3 regions were used to build the TCR beta libraries. MiXCR, run by TCRdb on the multiplex PCR reads, gives a single entry per CDR3 protein. Of 450,000 or so distinct CDR3 sequences in the sample, around a fifth are singletons; the top ten hold less than 15%. Time point: persistent/refractory GD, antithyroid drugs over 5 years with positive TRAb. The authors made the TCR library using RNA they extracted from PBMCs. The sequencing here drew on peripheral blood mononuclear cells (PBMCs), taken when the disease was refractory, from a patient treated with antithyroid drugs. These TCRs come from a female donor with Graves disease.

Here the CDR3 DNA reads TGTGCCAGCAGCCCTCGGGCGGGGCTCCCTGACAATGAGCAGTTCTTC. Translating it yields CASSPRAGLPDNEQFF. The chain joins TRBV11-2 to TRBJ2-1; D is possibly TRBD2 (6 bases). Deletions cut 5 bases from V and 5 bases from J, with 19 bases between. CDR1 is SGHAT, CDR2 FQNNGV, per germline. The CDR3 contains 16 residues.

This clonotype was seen at least ten times. The rearrangement joins TRBV6-1 to TRBJ2-7, with 7 bases identical to TRBD1. Germline V gene data show CDR1 as MNHNS and CDR2 as SASEGT. This CDR3 spans 15 amino acids. V was pared by 5 bases and J by 1 base, with 8 bases of the junction left unmatched. The CDR3 bases are TGTGCCAGCAGTCAAGACAGGGTTGGTTCCTACGAGCAGTACTTC. Residues: CASSQDRVGSYEQYF.

V gene TRBV30 combines with J gene TRBJ1-2; D remains ambiguous. The germline gives CDR1 GTSNPN, CDR2 SVGIG (reference sequence). The CDR3 is 13 residues long. The V end lost 4 bases, the J end lost 7 bases, and 16 bases lay between the germline ends. For the CDR3, the DNA is TGTGCCTGGATCCCCCATCACGGGGTTGGCTACACCTTC. It specifies CAWIPHHGVGYTF. Full variable domain (missing parts from reference TRBV30 and TRBJ1-2): SQTIHQWPATLVQPVGSPLSLECTVEGTSNPNLYWYRQAAGRGLQLLFYSVGIGQISSEVPQNLSASRPQDRQFILSSKKLLLSDSGFYLCAWIPHHGVGYTFGSGTRLTVV.

This clonotype showed up just a few times. V usage is TRBV20-1 and J usage is TRBJ1-2; D is uncertain. Germline CDR1 is DFQATT and CDR2 is SNEGSKA (reference sequence). This CDR3 region has 14 residues. Trimming removed 3 bases from V and 7 bases from J, with 18 bases in between. CDR3 nucleotide sequence: TGCAGTGCTAGTCCGAGTTCGTGGGGAATTGGCTACACCTTC. Amino acid sequence: CSASPSSWGIGYTF.

At least ten counts were recorded for this clonotype. This chain uses TRBV2 with TRBJ1-6; D is unresolved. Trimming stripped 5 bases from V and 10 bases from J, with 6 bases between. The CDR3 runs to 11 residues. CDR1 SNHLY and CDR2 FYNNEI come from the germline V gene. This CDR3 reads CASSFLSPLHF. Here the CDR3 DNA reads TGTGCCAGCAGTTTCCTGTCACCCCTCCACTTT.

This clonotype was observed at least ten times. This chain connects TRBV20-1 to TRBJ2-3; 11 nucleotides align to TRBD2. The V and J ends lost 6 bases and 6 bases, in that order; junction bases with no gene match: 5. The length of the CDR3 is 13 residues. Germline V lookup: CDR1 DFQATT, CDR2 SNEGSKA (reference sequence). CDR3 sequence reads: CSAVLAGADTQYF. DNA of the CDR3: TGCAGTGCCGTACTAGCGGGAGCTGATACGCAGTATTTT.

This clonotype was observed at least ten times. The V and J genes are TRBV20-1 and TRBJ1-5, with TRBD1 matching 9 bases. CDR1 DFQATT and CDR2 SNEGSKA come from the germline V gene (reference sequence). The ends lost 5 bases at V and 4 bases at J; junction bases unmatched: 0. The CDR3 loop spans 12 amino acids. CDR3 protein: CSAGTGNQPQHF. The DNA for the CDR3 is TGCAGTGCTGGGACAGGGAATCAGCCCCAGCATTTT.

This clonotype came up many times. The chain couples TRBV2 to TRBJ1-4, with a possible D match to TRBD1 (6 bases). Germline V gene sequence: CDR1 SNHLY, CDR2 FYNNEI. The CDR3 consists of 15 residues. V shed 6 bases and J shed 0 bases, with 11 bases lying between them. The CDR3 sequence is CASRARTATNEKLFF. Written as DNA, the CDR3 is TGTGCCAGCAGAGCCCGGACAGCAACTAATGAAAAACTGTTTTTT. The full variable domain, in which reference TRBV2 and TRBJ1-4 provide the parts outside the CDR3, is EPEVTQTPSHQVTQMGQEVILRCVPISNHLYFYWYRQILGQKVEFLVSFYNNEISEKSEIFDDQFSVERPDGSNFTLKIRSTKLEDSAMYFCASRARTATNEKLFFGSGTQLSVL.

The chain uses TRBV6-6 and TRBJ2-1; no reliable D call. The CDR3 has 16 residues. Germline loops: CDR1 MNHNY, CDR2 SVGAGI (reference sequence). The V end lost 0 bases, the J end lost 0 bases, and 9 bases lay between the germline ends. The CDR3 DNA reads TGTGCCAGCAGTTACTCTTGGTCCTCCTCCTACAATGAGCAGTTCTTC. It codes for CASSYSWSSSYNEQFF.

This clonotype came up many times. The rearrangement joins TRBV13 to TRBJ1-2; D remains unclear. CDR1 PRHDT and CDR2 FYEKMQ come from the germline V gene (reference sequence). The CDR3 is 14 amino acids. V lost 3 bases and J lost 0, with 8 bases in between. The CDR3: CASSLARPNYGYTF. The CDR3 region has the DNA TGTGCCAGCAGCTTGGCTAGACCTAACTATGGCTACACCTTC.

This clonotype was recorded a few times. The J gene is TRBJ1-1, the V gene TRBV19; D perhaps matches TRBD1 (5 bases). Trimming left V 6 bases short and J 3 bases short, with 17 bases between. The CDR3 loop spans 15 amino acids. Per germline, CDR1 LNHDA and CDR2 SQIVND (reference sequence). The CDR3 sequence: CASSLGPDTYTEAFF. As DNA, the CDR3 is TGTGCCAGTAGCCTGGGCCCGGACACATACACTGAAGCTTTCTTT.

This clonotype turned up a few times. The genes are TRBV7-8 and TRBJ2-2; D is tentatively TRBD1 or TRBD2 (5 bases each). CDR3 length equals 15 residues. V lost 3 bases and J 6 bases, leaving 14 bases between the germline ends. Germline values: CDR1 SGHVS, CDR2 FQNEAQ. CDR3 sequence: CASSFRDGRSGELFF. The CDR3 DNA follows: TGTGCCAGCAGCTTCCGGGACGGAAGGTCCGGGGAGCTGTTTTTT.

As DNA, the CDR3 is TGCAGTGCTAGACGGGACAGGGAGGATGGAAACACCATATATTTT. It encodes CSARRDREDGNTIYF. The V call is TRBV20-1, the J call TRBJ1-3, with TRBD1 matching over 9 bases. CDR3 length: 15 residues. Trimming removed 2 bases from V and 3 bases from J; junction bases left unmatched: 5. The germline V gene has CDR1 DFQATT and CDR2 SNEGSKA (reference sequence).

This clonotype was observed a few times. The CDR3 loop is CASSPGGITEAFF. The DNA for the CDR3 is TGTGCCAGCAGCCCTGGAGGGATCACTGAAGCTTTCTTT. The chain has TRBV9 and TRBJ1-1; D is uncertain. Trimming removed 4 bases from V and 4 bases from J, with 11 bases in between. The CDR3 totals 13 residues. Germline V gives CDR1 SGDLS, CDR2 YYNGEE.

V usage is TRBV3-1 and J usage is TRBJ1-1; D gene ambiguous. This CDR3 comprises 13 residues. Germline V gene data show CDR1 as LGHDT and CDR2 as YNNKEL (reference sequence). Trimming removed 0 bases at V and 2 bases at J, with 4 bases between. CDR3 amino acids: CASSQEQNTEAFF. CDR3 nucleotides: TGTGCCAGCAGCCAAGAACAAAACACTGAAGCTTTCTTT. Full variable domain (missing parts from reference TRBV3-1 and TRBJ1-1): DTAVSQTPKYLVTQMGNDKSIKCEQNLGHDTMYWYKQDSKKFLKIMFSYNNKELIINETVPNRFSPKSPDKAHLNLHINSLELGDSAVYFCASSQEQNTEAFFGQGTRLTVV.

The rearrangement joins TRBV20-1 to TRBJ2-2, with 12 bases matching TRBD2. The CDR3 has 16 residues. Germline V gene lookup returns CDR1 DFQATT and CDR2 SNEGSKA (reference sequence). J gave up 9 bases and V 0 bases, and 8 bases lay outside the gene matches. CDR3 in DNA: TGCAGTGCTAGAGATCCCCTAGCGGGGGGGCGGAGGGAGCTGTTTTTT. Protein sequence: CSARDPLAGGRRELFF.

The table lists this clonotype with many counts. The V gene is TRBV28, the J gene TRBJ1-5; no definite D call. Germline V gene lookup returns CDR1 MDHEN and CDR2 SYDVKM. CDR3 length: 14 residues. Trimming removed 7 bases from V and 2 bases from J, with 12 bases in between. The DNA of the CDR3 is TGTGCCAGCAAGGCCCCCGGCGGCAATCAGCCCCAGCATTTT. Translation gives CASKAPGGNQPQHF.

This clonotype was picked up many times. CDR3 residues: CASSKGWASGSPKNIQYF. In DNA, the CDR3 is TGTGCCAGCAGTAAGGGCTGGGCTAGCGGGTCGCCCAAAAACATTCAGTACTTC. The V gene is TRBV28, the J gene TRBJ2-4; 8 bases fit TRBD2. The CDR3 runs to 18 residues. The junction had 14 bases not matched to a gene; V was cut back by 5 bases and J by 2 bases. In germline, CDR1 is MDHEN, CDR2 SYDVKM.

As regards this clonotype: A read error is possible here, since a much larger clone lies one base away. The rearrangement joins TRBV6-2 or TRBV6-3 to TRBJ1-5, with 8 bases that match TRBD1. CDR3 length: 17 residues. In germline, CDR1 is MNHEY, CDR2 SVGEGT. V trimming: 8 bases; J trimming: 0 bases; junction bases outside the gene matches: 12. Written as DNA, the CDR3 is TGTGCCAGCGGTGCCCCGGACAGGGCCTATAGCAATCAGCCCCAGCATTTT. Translated: CASGAPDRAYSNQPQHF.

This clonotype was picked up a small number of times. V and J are TRBV5-1 and TRBJ1-1, with D unclear. This CDR3 comprises 13 residues. Germline CDR1 SGHRS, CDR2 YFSETQ. V lost 7 bases, J lost 1 base, and 11 bases lay in between. This CDR3 reads CASGLAPNTEAFF. CDR3 DNA sequence: TGCGCCAGCGGTTTGGCCCCGAACACTGAAGCTTTCTTT.

This clonotype was counted between two and nine times. V usage is TRBV20-1 and J usage is TRBJ2-5; tentatively, D is TRBD2 (6 bases). V shed 5 bases and J shed 1 base, with 8 bases lying between them. CDR1 and CDR2 from the germline V gene are DFQATT and SNEGSKA (reference sequence). The CDR3 contains 12 residues. The CDR3 DNA is TGCAGTGCTCCCGGGAGCCAAGAGACCCAGTACTTC. Its protein product is CSAPGSQETQYF.

The CDR3: CASSFFNSPLHF. The CDR3 bases are TGTGCCAGCAGCTTCTTCAATTCACCCCTCCACTTT. V gene TRBV7-2 combines with J gene TRBJ1-6; D is ambiguous. Per germline, CDR1 SGHTA and CDR2 FQGNSA. The CDR3 is 12 residues long. The ends were cut back, 3 bases at V and 7 bases at J, with 4 bases in the middle.

CDR3 sequence: CASSHRREAFF. The DNA of the CDR3 is TGCGCCAGCAGCCATCGGCGGGAAGCTTTCTTT. The chain recombines TRBV4-1 with TRBJ1-1; D is unclear. The CDR3 extends over 11 amino acids. Between the trimmed V and J ends, which lost 3 bases and 8 bases, there was a span of 7 bases. CDR1 is MGHRA and CDR2 is YSYEKL in the germline V gene.

This clonotype was seen repeatedly, ten times or more. This chain uses TRBV6-2 or TRBV6-3 with TRBJ2-7; 9 bases line up with TRBD2. The V gene's germline CDR1 is MNHEY and CDR2 SVGEGT. This CDR3 comprises 14 residues. Trimming cost V 5 bases and J 5 bases; bases outside gene matches: 7. Here the CDR3 reads CASSGPAGGNEQYF. CDR3 coding DNA: TGTGCCAGCAGTGGCCCAGCGGGGGGAAACGAGCAGTACTTC.

The chain links TRBV6-9 to TRBJ1-2; D perhaps matches TRBD1 (5 bases). Germline V gene lookup returns CDR1 MNHGY and CDR2 SVAAGI. There are 13 residues in the CDR3. The V gene lost 3 bases and the J gene lost 5 bases, with 10 bases spanning the gap. CDR3 region: CASSYAGFYGYTF. The CDR3 nucleotides are TGTGCCAGCAGTTACGCAGGGTTTTATGGCTACACCTTC.

This clonotype has a single count. The V gene is TRBV14, the J gene TRBJ2-7; the D is unclear. The germline V and J ends were trimmed by 5 bases and 2 bases, with 16 bases remaining between them. Germline V CDR1 and CDR2: SGHDN, FVKESK. This CDR3 spans 15 amino acids. The CDR3 region is CASSSRAPMAYEQYF. The CDR3, as DNA: TGTGCCAGCAGCTCCCGGGCCCCTATGGCCTACGAGCAGTACTTC.

This clonotype appeared a few times. The chain is built from TRBV15 and TRBJ1-2, with no clear D. Germline assignment: CDR1 LNHNV and CDR2 YYDKDF (reference sequence). CDR3 size: 14 residues. V was cut by 1 base and J by 8 bases, with 14 bases left in between. In nucleotides, the CDR3 is TGTGCCACCAGCAGAGTACAGACGTCGGGGGGCTACACCTTC. This codes for CATSRVQTSGGYTF.

This clonotype occurred a few times. The chain employs TRBV5-1 and TRBJ1-5; weak D call: TRBD1 (6 bases). Germline CDR1 and CDR2: SGHRS and YFSETQ. The V end was cut by 9 bases, the J end by 0 bases, with 10 bases between. The CDR3 is 13 amino acids. The CDR3 DNA is TGCGCCATCACAGGGTCTAGCAATCAGCCCCAGCATTTT. Protein sequence: CAITGSSNQPQHF.

A word on this clonotype: This may be a read error: a much more frequent sequence differs by one nucleotide. The CDR3 nucleotides are TGTGCCAGCATAGGGGCAGCCAAAAACATTCAGTACTTC. Translating gives CASIGAAKNIQYF. V gene TRBV27 combines with J gene TRBJ2-4; D may be TRBD1 (5 bases). Germline assignment: CDR1 MNHEY and CDR2 SMNVEV (reference sequence). The CDR3 length is 13 residues. Trimming pared 7 bases from V and 0 bases from J, leaving 7 bases between.

The gene calls are TRBV5-1 and TRBJ1-1, with TRBD1 identical over 7 bases. The CDR3 is 15 amino acids. Unmatched junction bases numbered 6, after V lost 4 bases and J lost 0 bases. CDR1 and CDR2 from the germline V gene are SGHRS and YFSETQ. The CDR3 here is CASSPDRVLNTEAFF. CDR3 coding DNA: TGCGCCAGCAGCCCCGACAGGGTTTTGAACACTGAAGCTTTCTTT. Full variable domain (missing parts from reference TRBV5-1 and TRBJ1-1): KAGVTQTPRYLIKTRGQQVTLSCSPISGHRSVSWYQQTPGQGLQFLFEYFSETQRNKGNFPGRFSGRQFSNSRSEMNVSTLELGDSALYLCASSPDRVLNTEAFFGQGTRLTVV.

This clonotype occurred once. This chain connects TRBV2 to TRBJ2-6, with 7 bases matching TRBD1. The CDR3 has 17 residues. Losses at the gene ends were 6 bases for V and 0 bases for J; bases not matched to a gene: 8. Germline CDR1 is SNHLY and CDR2 is FYNNEI. The CDR3: CASSRTGWSSGANVLTF. The DNA for the CDR3 is TGTGCCAGCAGCAGGACAGGATGGAGCTCTGGGGCCAACGTCCTGACTTTC.

This clonotype was observed at least ten times. The genes are TRBV5-1 and TRBJ1-6, with D perhaps TRBD1 (5 bases). The length of the CDR3 is 15 residues. The V end was cut by 0 bases, the J end by 10 bases, with 14 bases between. Germline CDR1 is SGHRS and CDR2 is YFSETQ. This CDR3 is CASSLGQGVHSPLHF. For the CDR3, the DNA is TGCGCCAGCAGCTTGGGGCAGGGTGTGCACTCACCCCTCCACTTT.